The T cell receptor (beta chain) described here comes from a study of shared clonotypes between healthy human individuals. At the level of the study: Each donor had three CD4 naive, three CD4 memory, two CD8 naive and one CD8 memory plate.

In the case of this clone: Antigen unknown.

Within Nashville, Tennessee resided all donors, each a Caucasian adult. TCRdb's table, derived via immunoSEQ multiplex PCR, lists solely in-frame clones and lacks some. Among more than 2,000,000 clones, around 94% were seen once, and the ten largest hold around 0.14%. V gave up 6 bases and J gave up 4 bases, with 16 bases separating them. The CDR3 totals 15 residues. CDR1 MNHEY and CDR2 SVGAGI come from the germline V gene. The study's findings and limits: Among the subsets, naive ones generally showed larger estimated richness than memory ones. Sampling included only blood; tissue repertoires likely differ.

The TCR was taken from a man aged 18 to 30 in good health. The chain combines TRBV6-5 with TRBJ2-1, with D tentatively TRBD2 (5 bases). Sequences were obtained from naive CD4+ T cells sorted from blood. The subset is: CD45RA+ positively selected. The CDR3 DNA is TGTGCCAGCAGCCCCGACGGGGTGGGATACAATGAGCAGTTCTTC. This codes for CASSPDGVGYNEQFF.